Following are 12 T cell receptor beta chains from one sample sequenced in a study of T cell responses to AZD1222 COVID-19 vaccine. Repertoires were generated with immunoSEQ multiplex PCR, while TCRdb's copy carries only in-frame clones and drops some. The profile shows more than 80,000 clones, 90% of them singletons. The sequencing here drew on peripheral blood, taken 28 days after the second AZD1222 dose. The receptor source for this set is an adult who received the AZD1222 COVID-19 vaccine.

V gene TRBV29-1 combines with J gene TRBJ2-7, with 10 bases aligning to TRBD1. The V segment lost 0 bases and the J segment 3 bases; nucleotides outside the gene matches: 11. This CDR3 has 17 amino acids. Germline V CDR1 and CDR2: SQVTM, ANQGSEA. CDR3 bases: TGCAGCGTTGAAGAGGGGACAGGGGCCCGTTCGATCTACGAGCAGTACTTC. Its translation: CSVEEGTGARSIYEQYF.

The chain combines TRBV27 with TRBJ2-4, with 9 bases that match TRBD2. The CDR3 consists of 14 residues. CDR1 is MNHEY and CDR2 is SMNVEV in the germline V gene (reference sequence). V dropped 7 bases and J dropped 15; count of bases not matched to a gene: 16. The CDR3 loop is CASTDLASGVLLYF. Here the CDR3 DNA reads TGTGCCAGCACCGACTTGGCTAGCGGGGTATTATTGTACTTC.

The chain employs TRBV10-2 and TRBJ2-1; the D gene is possibly TRBD2 (6 bases). Germline V gene data show CDR1 as WSHSY and CDR2 as SAAADI. The V and J ends lost 5 bases and 3 bases respectively, with 8 bases between them. The CDR3 has 13 residues. Here the CDR3 DNA reads TGCGCCAGCAGTCCGGGGGTCTACAATGAGCAGTTCTTC. Translating it yields CASSPGVYNEQFF.

The chain carries TRBV6-4 and TRBJ1-2; D is unresolved. V was shortened by 6 bases and J by 7 bases, with 18 bases between the two germline ends. CDR3 length: 14 amino acids. CDR1 is MRHNA, CDR2 SNTAGT, per germline. CDR3 region: CASSTWNGHGGYTF. In DNA form, the CDR3 reads TGTGCCAGCAGCACGTGGAACGGTCACGGTGGCTACACCTTC.

The chain has TRBV19 and TRBJ2-4; 9 bases match TRBD1. Per the germline V gene, CDR1 is LNHDA and CDR2 is SQIVND (reference sequence). The CDR3 is made up of 15 amino acids. The junction had 4 bases not matched to a gene; V was cut back by 0 bases and J by 7 bases. The CDR3 coding sequence is TGTGCCAGTAGTATAGACTGGGACAGGGTGAACATTCAGTACTTC. It translates to CASSIDWDRVNIQYF. The variable domain in full, completed from reference TRBV19 and TRBJ2-4, reads DGGITQSPKYLFRKEGQNVTLSCEQNLNHDAMYWYRQDPGQGLRLIYYSQIVNDFQKGDIAEGYSVSREKKESFPLTVTSAQKNPTAFYLCASSIDWDRVNIQYFGAGTRLSVL.

The rearrangement links TRBV14 to TRBJ2-1, with TRBD2 matching over 7 bases. This CDR3 comprises 16 residues. Unmatched junction bases numbered 7, after V lost 3 bases and J lost 2 bases. Germline V gives CDR1 SGHDN, CDR2 FVKESK. The CDR3 region has the DNA TGTGCCAGCAGCCATGTGGGGCGGGGGACCTACAATGAGCAGTTCTTC. This translates into CASSHVGRGTYNEQFF.

The chain links TRBV10-2 to TRBJ1-5; D is unresolved. The CDR3 is made up of 14 amino acids. Germline values: CDR1 WSHSY, CDR2 SAAADI. V lost 6 bases and J lost 6, with 15 bases in between. The chain's CDR3 is CASSSSPPGQPQHF. The CDR3 DNA sequence: TGCGCCAGCAGCAGCTCTCCGCCGGGTCAGCCCCAGCATTTT.

The chain recombines TRBV18 with TRBJ2-7; TRBD1 matches at 8 bases. CDR3 length: 19 residues. The germline CDR1 and CDR2 sequences are KGHSH and LQKENI. J lost 3 bases, V lost 1 base, and 17 bases had no gene match. As DNA, the CDR3 is TGTGCCAGCTCACCACAGTCGCCCATGTTGGGGACAGGACACTACGAGCAGTACTTC. This translates into CASSPQSPMLGTGHYEQYF.

The chain uses TRBV7-9 and TRBJ2-5; D is unresolved. The CDR3 sequence is 14 residues long. V was pared by 1 base and J by 4 bases, with 10 bases between. Germline loops: CDR1 SEHNR, CDR2 FQNEAQ (reference sequence). The CDR3 reads CASSLVAPGETQYF. The CDR3 coding sequence is TGTGCCAGCAGCTTAGTAGCCCCGGGAGAGACCCAGTACTTC.

The rearrangement joins TRBV10-3 to TRBJ1-1; D is uncertain. V lost 4 bases and J lost 4, with 7 bases in between. The CDR3 is 12 amino acids. The V gene's germline CDR1 is ENHRY and CDR2 SYGVKD. The CDR3 DNA reads as TGTGCCATCAGTGTTGTGGGCACTGAAGCTTTCTTT. Its translation: CAISVVGTEAFF.

A few counts support this clone. The rearrangement uses TRBV14 and TRBJ2-3; D might be TRBD2 (6 bases). The V gene's germline CDR1 is SGHDN and CDR2 FVKESK. V was cut by 4 bases and J by 5 bases, with 16 bases left in between. The CDR3 length is 15 residues. The CDR3 DNA sequence: TGTGCCAGCAGCCCGGGACTGGGGCGGGGAGATACGCAGTATTTT. Translated, it gives CASSPGLGRGDTQYF.

The gene calls are TRBV7-9 and TRBJ1-6; 7 bases map to TRBD1. CDR3 length: 14 amino acids. Germline V gene lookup returns CDR1 SEHNR and CDR2 FQNEAQ (reference sequence). Losses at the gene ends were 3 bases for V and 13 bases for J; bases not matched to a gene: 9. CDR3 DNA sequence: TGTGCCAGCAGCTTGGACAGGACCCCTAGGCCCCTCCACTTT. Protein: CASSLDRTPRPLHF.